What follows are 24 T cell receptor beta chains derived from one specimen sequenced in a study of cytomegalovirus exposure and HLA in healthy donors. Primers included in the PCR were 60 Vbeta and 13 Jbeta primers. Profiled with immunoSEQ multiplex PCR; TCRdb holds only in-frame clones, not every one. The table lists 55,000 to 80,000 clones, about 77% of them singletons. Sample: PBMCs. The source of these receptors is a man aged 40-49 years in good health and CMV-seronegative.

The chain links TRBV10-3 to TRBJ2-5; the match to TRBD2 covers 7 bases. Germline trimming cut 8 bases from V and 2 bases from J; bases unmatched to any gene: 5. Per germline, CDR1 ENHRY and CDR2 SYGVKD. The length of the CDR3 is 13 residues. The CDR3 sequence is CAIGGGGQETQYF. CDR3 nucleotide sequence: TGTGCCATCGGTGGGGGGGGACAAGAGACCCAGTACTTC.

In this sample, this clone turned up once. V is TRBV5-1 and J is TRBJ2-4; 9 nucleotides line up with TRBD1. Germline V gene sequence: CDR1 SGHRS, CDR2 YFSETQ. After removal of 3 bases from V and 8 bases from J, the junction contained 9 bases not matched to a gene. The CDR3 loop spans 15 amino acids. The CDR3 DNA sequence: TGCGCCAGCAGCTCTCCCGGGACAGGGACGGACATTCAGTACTTC. Its translation is CASSSPGTGTDIQYF.

The V call is TRBV7-2, the J call TRBJ2-5; D may be TRBD2 (6 bases). The germline gives CDR1 SGHTA, CDR2 FQGNSA. CDR3 size: 17 residues. V was pared by 2 bases and J by 1 base, with 17 bases between. The CDR3 reads CASSLTPQRAIQETQYF. CDR3 in DNA: TGTGCCAGCAGCTTAACCCCTCAGCGGGCCATCCAAGAGACCCAGTACTTC.

This chain joins TRBV29-1 and TRBJ2-1; maybe TRBD1 (6 bases). The V and J ends lost 1 base and 6 bases respectively, with 13 bases between them. This CDR3 spans 14 amino acids. Per germline, CDR1 SQVTM and CDR2 ANQGSEA. The CDR3 spells CSVEGVEGVNEQFF. In DNA, the CDR3 is TGCAGCGTTGAAGGTGTAGAGGGGGTCAATGAGCAGTTCTTC.

The chain combines TRBV4-1 with TRBJ2-3, with 7 nucleotides matching TRBD2. Germline V gives CDR1 MGHRA, CDR2 YSYEKL. After removal of 0 bases from V and 5 bases from J, the junction contained 8 bases not matched to a gene. This CDR3 region has 16 residues. CDR3 bases: TGCGCCAGCAGCCAAGATGGCGGGAGTCGAGGAGATACGCAGTATTTT. Its protein is CASSQDGGSRGDTQYF.

The chain employs TRBV25-1 and TRBJ2-2; possible D gene TRBD1, 5 bases. Deletions cut 0 bases from V and 5 bases from J, with 19 bases between. The germline V gene has CDR1 MGHDK and CDR2 SYGVNS. The CDR3 runs to 18 residues. Here the CDR3 DNA reads TGTGCCAGCAGTGAATATAAGTTAAGGGGTATCGAAACCGGGGAGCTGTTTTTT. As protein: CASSEYKLRGIETGELFF.

In DNA, the CDR3 is TGTGCCAGTAGTATCGGCGGGGCCCAAGAGACCCAGTACTTC. Translating it yields CASSIGGAQETQYF. The genes are TRBV19 and TRBJ2-5, with D perhaps matching TRBD2 (6 bases). Between the trimmed V and J ends, which lost 3 bases and 1 base, there was a span of 9 bases. The CDR3 covers 14 residues. From germline, CDR1 is LNHDA and CDR2 SQIVND (reference sequence).

This clone was seen just once. The gene calls are TRBV9 and TRBJ2-4, with D tentatively TRBD1 (5 bases). The CDR3 is 14 amino acids. Trimming removed 3 bases at V and 7 bases at J, with 14 bases between. Germline loops: CDR1 SGDLS, CDR2 YYNGEE. CDR3 residues: CASSALEQGNIQYF. CDR3 DNA: TGTGCCAGCAGCGCCTTAGAGCAGGGTAACATTCAGTACTTC.

Only a few counts were recorded for this clone. The chain carries TRBV6-1 and TRBJ2-5; 8 nucleotides match TRBD1. In germline, CDR1 is MNHNS, CDR2 SASEGT. The CDR3 is made up of 14 amino acids. Trimming removed 4 bases from V and 5 bases from J; junction bases left unmatched: 6. The CDR3, as DNA: TGTGCCAGCAGTGGCAGGGGGCGAGGGGAGACCCAGTACTTC. The encoded protein is CASSGRGRGETQYF.

This clone showed up just a few times. CDR3 coding DNA: TGCGCCAGCAGCCAAGATCAAGGGGTCTATGGCTACACCTTC. Protein sequence: CASSQDQGVYGYTF. The genes are TRBV4-1 and TRBJ1-2, with D perhaps matching TRBD1 (5 bases). In germline, CDR1 is MGHRA, CDR2 YSYEKL. V lost 0 bases to trimming and J lost 4 bases, with 9 bases between them. CDR3 length: 14 amino acids.

J is TRBJ2-2 and V is TRBV9; perhaps TRBD1 as D (6 bases). The germline CDR1 and CDR2 sequences are SGDLS and YYNGEE. The length of the CDR3 is 15 residues. Between the trimmed V and J ends, which lost 0 bases and 4 bases, there was a span of 10 bases. CDR3: CASSVGTGSTGELFF. The CDR3 DNA reads TGTGCCAGCAGCGTAGGAACAGGGTCCACCGGGGAGCTGTTTTTT.

The chain has TRBV7-2 and TRBJ1-4, with 8 bases that match TRBD1. The CDR3 length is 15 residues. The V gene end was trimmed by 5 bases and the J gene end by 6 bases; junction bases not matched to a gene: 8. Germline-derived CDR1 and CDR2 are SGHTA and FQGNSA. For the CDR3, the DNA is TGTGCCAGCAGCGTTACAGGGGGTGGAGATGAAAAACTGTTTTTT. This sequence encodes CASSVTGGGDEKLFF.

The V call is TRBV27, the J call TRBJ2-7; 8 bases are shared with TRBD1. Germline CDR1 MNHEY, CDR2 SMNVEV (reference sequence). This CDR3 has 15 residues. Germline trimming cut 2 bases from V and 3 bases from J; bases unmatched to any gene: 6. DNA for the CDR3: TGTGCCAGCAGTTTACCCGGGACAGGACTCTACGAGCAGTACTTC. Translated, it gives CASSLPGTGLYEQYF.

V is TRBV5-5 and J is TRBJ2-5; 7 positions agree with TRBD2. Looked up from germline, CDR1 is SGHKS and CDR2 is YYEKEE (reference sequence). Unmatched junction bases numbered 7, after V lost 6 bases and J lost 2 bases. The CDR3 is made up of 14 amino acids. This CDR3 reads CASTSWDYQETQYF. The CDR3 DNA sequence: TGTGCCAGCACCTCGTGGGACTATCAAGAGACCCAGTACTTC.

The rearrangement joins TRBV7-3 to TRBJ2-1; 8 nucleotides line up with TRBD2. The V gene end was trimmed by 6 bases and the J gene end by 8 bases; junction bases not matched to a gene: 12. The CDR3 consists of 15 residues. Germline CDR1 reads SGHTA; CDR2 reads FQGTGA. The CDR3: CASSHGGALLYEQFF. CDR3 nucleotides: TGTGCCAGCAGTCACGGGGGGGCCTTACTTTATGAGCAGTTCTTC.

The CDR3 sequence: CASRIDRGPSTEAFF. CDR3 nucleotides: TGTGCCAGCAGGATTGACAGGGGGCCGAGCACTGAAGCTTTCTTT. The chain is built from TRBV6-5 and TRBJ1-1; 10 nucleotides line up with TRBD1. The CDR3 has 15 amino acids. With 6 bases clipped from V and 4 bases from J, the junction kept 8 bases outside the gene matches. Germline lookup yields CDR1 MNHEY and CDR2 SVGAGI.

The chain couples TRBV11-2 to TRBJ2-7; 7 bases map to TRBD2. The germline CDR1 and CDR2 sequences are SGHAT and FQNNGV. V was pared by 8 bases and J by 6 bases, with 13 bases of the junction left unmatched. This CDR3 has 14 residues. CDR3 residues: CASGIIAGVSEQYF. Written as DNA, the CDR3 is TGTGCCAGCGGGATAATAGCGGGTGTATCCGAGCAGTACTTC.

The rearrangement links TRBV7-8 to TRBJ2-7; 8 bases align to TRBD2. Germline CDR1 SGHVS, CDR2 FQNEAQ. This CDR3 has 14 amino acids. Unmatched junction bases numbered 5, after V lost 5 bases and J lost 2 bases. The CDR3 loop is CASSPGRATYEQYF. The CDR3 region has the DNA TGTGCCAGCAGCCCCGGGAGGGCAACCTACGAGCAGTACTTC. Complete variable domain (other parts from reference TRBV7-8 and TRBJ2-7): GAGVSQSPRYKVAKRGQDVALRCDPISGHVSLFWYQQALGQGPEFLTYFQNEAQLDKSGLPSDRFFAERPEGSVSTLKIQRTQQEDSAVYLCASSPGRATYEQYFGPGTRLTVT.

The chain employs TRBV5-4 and TRBJ2-4; TRBD1 matches at 8 bases. Germline loops: CDR1 SGHNT, CDR2 YYREEE (reference sequence). Trimming removed 7 bases from V and 4 bases from J; junction bases left unmatched: 7. The CDR3 contains 14 residues. This CDR3 is CASGQGGLKNIQYF. CDR3 nucleotide sequence: TGTGCCAGCGGACAGGGAGGCCTTAAAAACATTCAGTACTTC. Full variable domain (rest looked up from reference TRBV5-4 and TRBJ2-4): ETGVTQSPTHLIKTRGQQVTLRCSSQSGHNTVSWYQQALGQGPQFIFQYYREEENGRGNFPPRFSGLQFPNYSSELNVNALELDDSALYLCASGQGGLKNIQYFGAGTRLSVL.

This chain uses TRBV27 with TRBJ2-7, with 8 nucleotides matching TRBD2. The CDR3 spans 13 residues. Germline trimming cut 7 bases from V and 1 base from J; bases unmatched to any gene: 3. Per germline, CDR1 MNHEY and CDR2 SMNVEV (reference sequence). The DNA of the CDR3 is TGTGCCAGCACGGGGGGGGGTTCCTACGAGCAGTACTTC. The encoded protein is CASTGGGSYEQYF.

The rearrangement links TRBV6-1 to TRBJ2-7; D is undetermined. Germline V CDR1 and CDR2: MNHNS, SASEGT. There are 16 residues in the CDR3. V was cut by 2 bases and J by 0 bases, with 14 bases left in between. The CDR3 is CASSEMSGIGSYEQYF. CDR3 sequence (DNA): TGTGCCAGCAGTGAAATGTCAGGTATAGGCTCCTACGAGCAGTACTTC.

The chain carries TRBV5-6 and TRBJ2-7; TRBD2 is a possible D gene (7 bases). The CDR3 totals 15 residues. V lost 1 base and J 5 bases, leaving 16 bases between the germline ends. Germline assignment: CDR1 SGHDT and CDR2 YYEEEE. CDR3: CASSLTGRGADEQYF. The CDR3 DNA sequence: TGTGCCAGCAGCTTGACAGGGAGGGGGGCTGACGAGCAGTACTTC.

In the case of this clone: The same CDR3 arises from other DNA sequences in this sample as well. This chain links TRBV18 with TRBJ2-1; possibly TRBD1 for D (8 bases). V dropped 3 bases and J dropped 8 bases, with 14 bases sitting between them. Germline values: CDR1 KGHSH, CDR2 LQKENI. This CDR3 comprises 14 residues. The CDR3 DNA follows: TGTGCCAGCTCACCCGGACAGGGAGGGTATGAGCAGTTCTTC. It translates to CASSPGQGGYEQFF.

This chain links TRBV2 with TRBJ1-6; 7 bases agree with TRBD1. Germline CDR1 and CDR2: SNHLY and FYNNEI. This CDR3 has 15 residues. Losses at the gene ends were 5 bases for V and 2 bases for J; bases not matched to a gene: 3. The CDR3 DNA is TGTGCCAGCAGTTCGGACAGGACCTATAATTCACCCCTCCACTTT. Translated: CASSSDRTYNSPLHF.